This T cell receptor (beta chain) comes out of a study of blood T cell repertoires in COVID-19. Germline CDR1 is MNHEY and CDR2 is SVGAGI. The ends were cut back, 0 bases at V and 5 bases at J, with 10 bases in the middle. This CDR3 is 14 amino acids long. The repertoire was sequenced with immunoSEQ multiplex PCR; TCRdb's copy has only in-frame clones and lacks some. This sample carries roughly 140,000 clones, about nine tenths of them seen once, and the ten largest clones take roughly 28%. This chain connects TRBV6-5 to TRBJ1-2; D ambiguous. This receptor was obtained from a human donor in a cohort sampled during active COVID-19. Specimen: peripheral blood. For the CDR3, the DNA is TGTGCCAGCAGTTACTCGTTGGAGGGTTATGGCTACACCTTC. Its translation is CASSYSLEGYGYTF.